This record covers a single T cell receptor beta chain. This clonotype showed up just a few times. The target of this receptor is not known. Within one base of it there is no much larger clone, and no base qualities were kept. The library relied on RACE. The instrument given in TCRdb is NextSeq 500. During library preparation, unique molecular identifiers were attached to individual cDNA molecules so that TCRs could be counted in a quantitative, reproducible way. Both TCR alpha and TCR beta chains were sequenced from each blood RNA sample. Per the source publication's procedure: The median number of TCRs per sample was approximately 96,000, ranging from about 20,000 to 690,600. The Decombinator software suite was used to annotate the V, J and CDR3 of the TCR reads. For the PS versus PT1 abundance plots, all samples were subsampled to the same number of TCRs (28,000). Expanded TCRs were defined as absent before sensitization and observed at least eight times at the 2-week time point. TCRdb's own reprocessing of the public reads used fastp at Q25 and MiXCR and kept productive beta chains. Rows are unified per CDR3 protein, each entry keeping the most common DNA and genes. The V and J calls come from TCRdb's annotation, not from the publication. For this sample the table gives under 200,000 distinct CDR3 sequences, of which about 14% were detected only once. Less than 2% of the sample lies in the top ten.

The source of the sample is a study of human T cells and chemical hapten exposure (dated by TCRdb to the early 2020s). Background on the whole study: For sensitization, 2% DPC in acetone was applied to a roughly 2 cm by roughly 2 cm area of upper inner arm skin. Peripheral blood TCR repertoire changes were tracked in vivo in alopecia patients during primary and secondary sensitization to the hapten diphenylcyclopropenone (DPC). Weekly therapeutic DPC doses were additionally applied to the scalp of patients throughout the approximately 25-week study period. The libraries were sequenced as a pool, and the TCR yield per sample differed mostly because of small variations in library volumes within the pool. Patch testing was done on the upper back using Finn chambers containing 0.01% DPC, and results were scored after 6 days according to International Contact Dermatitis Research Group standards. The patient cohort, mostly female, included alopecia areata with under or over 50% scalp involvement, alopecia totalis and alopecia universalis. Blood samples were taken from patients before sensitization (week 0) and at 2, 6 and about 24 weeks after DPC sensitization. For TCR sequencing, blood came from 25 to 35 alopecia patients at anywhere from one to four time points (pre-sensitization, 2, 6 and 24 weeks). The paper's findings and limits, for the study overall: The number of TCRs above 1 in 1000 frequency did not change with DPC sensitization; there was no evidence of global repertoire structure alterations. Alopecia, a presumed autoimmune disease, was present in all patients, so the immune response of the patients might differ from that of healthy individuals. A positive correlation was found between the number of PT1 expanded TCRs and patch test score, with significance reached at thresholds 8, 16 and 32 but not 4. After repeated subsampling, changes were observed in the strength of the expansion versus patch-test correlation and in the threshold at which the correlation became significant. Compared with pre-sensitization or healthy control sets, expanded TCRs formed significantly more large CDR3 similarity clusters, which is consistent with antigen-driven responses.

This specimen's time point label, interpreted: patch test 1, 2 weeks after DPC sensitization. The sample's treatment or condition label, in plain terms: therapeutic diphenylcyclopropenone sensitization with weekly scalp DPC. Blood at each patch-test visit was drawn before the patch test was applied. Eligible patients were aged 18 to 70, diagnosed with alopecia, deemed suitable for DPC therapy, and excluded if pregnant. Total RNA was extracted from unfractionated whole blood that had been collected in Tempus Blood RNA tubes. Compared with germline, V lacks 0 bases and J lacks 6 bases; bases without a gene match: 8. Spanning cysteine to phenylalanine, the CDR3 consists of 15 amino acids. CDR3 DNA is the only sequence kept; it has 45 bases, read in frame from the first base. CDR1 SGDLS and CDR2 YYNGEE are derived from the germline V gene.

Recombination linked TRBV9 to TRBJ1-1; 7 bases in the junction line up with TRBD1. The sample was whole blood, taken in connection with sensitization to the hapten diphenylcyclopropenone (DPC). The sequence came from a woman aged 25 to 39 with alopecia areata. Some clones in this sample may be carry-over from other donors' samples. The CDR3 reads CASSVDRGLESEAFF. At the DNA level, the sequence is TGTGCCAGCAGCGTAGATAGGGGGCTTGAATCTGAAGCTTTCTTT.